These T cell receptor beta chains were read from a single sample in a study of T cells expressing NK-cell markers. For each CDR3 protein, TCRdb gives one entry from its re-call of the 5' RACE reads, without DNA. The listing records roughly 700 distinct CDR3 sequences. Sequenced sample: blood T cells: a sorted CD56 or NKG2C T cell subset, CD4+ or CD8+ T cells, or bulk PBMC T cells (not recorded which). The source is a woman aged 50 to 60 in good health. Each CDR3 is given with its conserved first and last residue. Only some rows state a clone size, as once, few, many or a class for expanded clones.

>TRBV5-1|.|TRBJ2-1
CASSLVGLEDTWQFF
>TRBV3-1|medium-sized|TRBJ1-3
CASSQATGTGLGNTIYF
>TRBV4-2|hyperexpanded|TRBJ2-1
CASSQDPGTGGHEQFF
>TRBV5-1|.|TRBJ2-1
CASSRAGGHPYNEQFF
>TRBV6-1|.|TRBJ1-5
CASSDDSGSNQPQHF
>TRBV10-2|large|TRBJ2-5
CASSQRDEETQYF
>TRBV20-1|large|TRBJ2-7
CSARKGGDAYEQYF
>TRBV11-2|medium-sized|TRBJ1-4
CASSPPGAGNNEKLFF
>TRBV7-2|medium-sized|TRBJ1-5
CASSLYVAYQPQHF
>TRBV5-1|medium-sized|TRBJ2-7
CASSPGQGFYEQYF
>TRBV20-1|medium-sized|TRBJ1-1
CSARDGDSGVGMAFF
>TRBV30|.|TRBJ1-1
CARNSQGTEAFF
>TRBV6-4|.|TRBJ1-2
CASSDSPDAPYYGYTF
>TRBV20-1|medium-sized|TRBJ2-2
CSAPRGTSDTGELFF
>TRBV6-5|medium-sized|TRBJ1-2
CASSYGEGAGFGYTF
>TRBV20-1|.|TRBJ2-2
CSAKAGSPDTGELFF
>TRBV20-1|hyperexpanded|TRBJ2-1
CSVLSGLSSYNEQFF
>TRBV6-5|medium-sized|TRBJ2-3
CASSYFKAASTDTQYF
>TRBV5-1|medium-sized|TRBJ1-2
CASSAGSYSNYGYTF
>TRBV20-1|.|TRBJ2-5
CSAPTGGLETQYF
>TRBV6-5|large|TRBJ2-5
CASSHPSETQYF
>TRBV7-7|.|TRBJ2-2
CASGGRPNTGELFF
>TRBV19|medium-sized|TRBJ2-3
CASNLQGSDTQYF
>TRBV6-1|medium-sized|TRBJ1-5
CASSESEAGFQPQHF
>TRBV3-1|medium-sized|TRBJ2-2
CASSPPGLETGELFF
>TRBV12-3/TRBV12-4|medium-sized|TRBJ2-1
CASSPAARPGLAEQFF
>TRBV11-3|medium-sized|TRBJ2-6
CASSRNWNRANVLTF
>TRBV28|medium-sized|TRBJ2-1
CASSLTYNEQFF
>TRBV4-2|medium-sized|TRBJ2-3
CASSQDKTGGPDTQYF
>TRBV7-9|medium-sized|TRBJ2-5
CASSGGGTGLYQETQYF
>TRBV19|medium-sized|TRBJ2-1
CASSPIAGEVNEQFF
>TRBV10-3|medium-sized|TRBJ2-1
CAISELASGRQNEQFF
>TRBV3-1|medium-sized|TRBJ1-2
CASSPAGAYGRNLVYGYTF
>TRBV6-1|medium-sized|TRBJ2-1
CASSASGGSYNEQFF
>TRBV24-1|large|TRBJ2-1
CATSGPGGDHQTYNEQFF
>TRBV20-1|large|TRBJ1-5
CSAQGNPGGDSQPQHF
>TRBV20-1|medium-sized|TRBJ2-3
CSARDILGQDTDTQYF
>TRBV6-5|.|TRBJ2-1
CASSRLWWNEQFF
>TRBV20-1|medium-sized|TRBJ2-3
CSARVREREQYF
>TRBV7-8|medium-sized|TRBJ2-3
CASSSPLEATDTQYF
>TRBV27|medium-sized|TRBJ2-2
CASSFSGELFF
>TRBV20-1|.|TRBJ1-6
CSAREDRDNSPLHF
>TRBV20-1|large|TRBJ2-1
CSARSNSGRFNEQFF
>TRBV20-1|medium-sized|TRBJ2-1
CSARDQTGGDVGEQFF